The 29 T cell receptor beta chains listed next were all sequenced from one sample in a study of molecular identifiers for immune sequencing clone quantification. TCRdb fed the PCR reads into MiXCR, producing one record per CDR3 protein. The sample includes under 800,000 distinct CDR3 sequences, about 25% seen only once; the top ten take 0.78%. The sample was naive CD8+ T cells from blood, with Jurkat cell RNA spiked in. This sample's subset: FACS-sorted CD8+CD4-CCR7+CD45RA+ naive T cells. The receptor set was obtained from a human donor in good health. Some libraries in this study had Jurkat cell RNA spiked in.

Ten or more counts support this clonotype. The V and J genes are TRBV5-1 and TRBJ2-7; either TRBD1 or TRBD2 may supply D (5 bases each). The germline V gene has CDR1 SGHRS and CDR2 YFSETQ. The germline V and J ends were trimmed by 0 bases and 4 bases, with 8 bases remaining between them. There are 13 residues in the CDR3. CDR3 sequence: CASSLGDGYEQYF. In nucleotides, the CDR3 is TGCGCCAGCAGCTTGGGGGACGGATACGAGCAGTACTTC.

The sample holds a few counts of this clonotype. As DNA, the CDR3 is TGTGCCAGCAGTAATACCCCCCAGGGACAGGGGAACACTGAAGCTTTCTTT. Translating it yields CASSNTPQGQGNTEAFF. V and J are TRBV7-3 and TRBJ1-1; 9 bases are shared with TRBD1. This CDR3 comprises 17 residues. The germline CDR1 and CDR2 sequences are SGHTA and FQGTGA. The junction had 12 bases not matched to a gene; V was cut back by 6 bases and J by 1 base.

Of note for this clonotype: Mismatch with germline at one junction end may stem from a read error. V usage is TRBV2 and J usage is TRBJ1-5; TRBD1 agrees at 9 bases. This CDR3 contains 15 residues. Germline values: CDR1 SNHLY, CDR2 FYNNEI. The CDR3: CASREQGASNQPQHF. The CDR3 DNA sequence: TGTGCCAGCAGAGAACAGGGGGCTAGCAATCAGCCCCAGCACTTT.

This clonotype was recorded a few times. The chain carries TRBV19 and TRBJ2-3, with 7 bases that match TRBD2. The CDR3 is made up of 15 amino acids. V shed 4 bases, J shed 0 bases, and the junction held 4 bases outside the gene matches. The germline V gene has CDR1 LNHDA and CDR2 SQIVND (reference sequence). This CDR3 reads CASSKLASSTDTQYF. Written as DNA, the CDR3 is TGTGCCAGTAGTAAACTAGCGTCTAGCACAGATACGCAGTATTTT.

The table lists this clonotype with many counts. The chain has TRBV19 and TRBJ2-6; D remains unclear. V was pared by 7 bases and J by 13 bases, with 14 bases between. The CDR3 is made up of 12 amino acids. Germline V lookup: CDR1 LNHDA, CDR2 SQIVND (reference sequence). CDR3 amino acids: CASTLENSVLTF. CDR3 nucleotide sequence: TGTGCCAGTACCCTGGAAAACTCGGTCCTGACTTTC.

This clonotype was seen ten or more times. This chain joins TRBV27 and TRBJ2-3; maybe TRBD1 (5 bases). The germline V gene encodes CDR1 MNHEY and CDR2 SMNVEV (reference sequence). V was trimmed by 8 bases and J by 4 bases, leaving 13 bases between them. The CDR3 runs 13 residues. CDR3 region: CASGQEGADTQYF. CDR3 sequence (DNA): TGTGCCAGCGGACAAGAAGGGGCAGATACGCAGTATTTT.

This chain joins TRBV2 and TRBJ2-2, with D unresolved. The V end lost 7 bases, the J end lost 0 bases, and 18 bases lay between the germline ends. Looked up from germline, CDR1 is SNHLY and CDR2 is FYNNEI. The CDR3 length is 17 residues. CDR3: CASTQAGRNANTGELFF. CDR3 DNA sequence: TGTGCCAGCACTCAAGCCGGACGGAACGCGAACACCGGGGAGCTGTTTTTT. Drawing the rest from reference TRBV2 and TRBJ2-2, the complete variable domain is EPEVTQTPSHQVTQMGQEVILRCVPISNHLYFYWYRQILGQKVEFLVSFYNNEISEKSEIFDDQFSVERPDGSNFTLKIRSTKLEDSAMYFCASTQAGRNANTGELFFGEGSRLTVL.

With respect to this clonotype: Just one base apart from a much larger clone, this may be a read error. The V call is TRBV7-6, the J call TRBJ1-1; the match to TRBD1 covers 10 bases. The length of the CDR3 is 15 residues. Germline V CDR1 and CDR2: SGHVS, FNYEAQ. CDR3 residues: CASSPGTGADTAAFF. CDR3 nucleotides: TGTGCCAGCAGCCCCGGGACAGGGGCCGACACTGCAGCTTTCTTT.

The rearrangement joins TRBV27 to TRBJ1-1, with D possibly being TRBD1 (6 bases). This CDR3 spans 13 amino acids. Per the germline V gene, CDR1 is MNHEY and CDR2 is SMNVEV (reference sequence). The V and J ends lost 7 bases and 8 bases respectively, with 17 bases between them. CDR3 loop: CASKYVQGREAFF. The CDR3 region has the DNA TGTGCCAGCAAGTATGTTCAGGGGCGGGAAGCTTTCTTT.

This clonotype was counted a few times. The chain combines TRBV6-2 or TRBV6-3 with TRBJ2-2; D may be TRBD1 (5 bases). CDR1 is MNHEY and CDR2 is SVGEGT in the germline V gene. The CDR3 loop spans 18 amino acids. V was pared by 6 bases and J by 2 bases, with 22 bases between. CDR3 loop: CASRYPDTLLINTGELFF. CDR3 DNA sequence: TGTGCCAGCAGATACCCGGACACCCTTTTAATAAACACCGGGGAGCTGTTTTTT.

This clonotype was found a few times. The chain is built from TRBV12-3 or TRBV12-4 and TRBJ2-5; tentative D call: TRBD1 (5 bases). The CDR3 is 13 residues long. V was clipped by 5 bases and J by 7 bases, with 14 bases between them. The CDR3 DNA reads TGTGCCAGCAGTAAACAGGCCTCGGGGACCCAGTACTTC. This gives the protein CASSKQASGTQYF.

This clonotype was seen repeatedly, ten times or more. V usage is TRBV5-1 and J usage is TRBJ2-3; 7 nucleotides agree with TRBD2. In germline, CDR1 is SGHRS, CDR2 YFSETQ. Trimming at V came to 4 bases and at J to 4 bases, leaving 12 bases not matched to a gene. The CDR3 consists of 16 residues. CDR3 nucleotide sequence: TGCGCCAGCAGCCCTGCTGAGGGAGGGGAGGCAGATACGCAGTATTTT. Its translation: CASSPAEGGEADTQYF.

Concerning this clonotype: A much larger clone differs by one base, so this may be a read error. The chain employs TRBV7-9 and TRBJ2-3; 8 bases fit TRBD2. Looked up from germline, CDR1 is SEHNR and CDR2 is FQNEAQ (reference sequence). Unmatched junction bases numbered 9, after V lost 6 bases and J lost 4 bases. The CDR3 is 15 residues long. The CDR3: CASRGKRGYPDTQYF. The CDR3 DNA follows: TGTGCCAGCAGAGGCAAGCGGGGGTACCCAGATACGCAGTATTTT.

This clonotype was observed at least ten times. The CDR3 sequence is CSAEAGIYEQYF. In nucleotides, the CDR3 is TGCAGTGCTGAAGCGGGAATCTACGAGCAGTACTTC. V gene TRBV20-1 combines with J gene TRBJ2-7; 7 positions agree with TRBD2. V shed 5 bases, J shed 3 bases, and the junction held 4 bases outside the gene matches. The CDR3 loop spans 12 amino acids. In germline, CDR1 is DFQATT, CDR2 SNEGSKA (reference sequence).

This clonotype has more than one count but fewer than ten. The J gene is TRBJ2-5, the V gene TRBV2, with 7 bases that match TRBD1. CDR1 and CDR2 from the germline V gene are SNHLY and FYNNEI. This CDR3 has 15 amino acids. The V gene end was trimmed by 8 bases and the J gene end by 5 bases; junction bases not matched to a gene: 14. For the CDR3, the DNA is TGTGCCAGCCAAGGGACAGAGAGTCTTCGTGAGACCCAGTACTTC. Protein sequence: CASQGTESLRETQYF.

Ten or more counts support this clonotype. As DNA, the CDR3 is TGTGCCAGCAGCCACGAAAGGGGGGAAAACACAGATACGCAGTATTTT. It is translated as CASSHERGENTDTQYF. The chain uses TRBV7-6 and TRBJ2-3; D is possibly TRBD1 or TRBD2 (6 bases each). The germline gives CDR1 SGHVS, CDR2 FNYEAQ. Trimming cost V 5 bases and J 2 bases, with 17 bases left between them. This CDR3 region has 16 residues.

This clonotype was recorded a few times. CDR3 sequence reads: CASTHDSGFSYEQYF. The CDR3 DNA reads TGTGCCAGCACCCATGACAGTGGGTTCTCCTACGAGCAGTACTTC. The rearrangement links TRBV6-2 or TRBV6-3 to TRBJ2-7, with D possibly being TRBD1 (5 bases). The V end lost 7 bases, the J end lost 0 bases, and 16 bases lay between the germline ends. The CDR3 length is 15 residues. CDR1 and CDR2 from the germline V gene are MNHEY and SVGEGT.

This chain links TRBV5-6 with TRBJ1-5, with 7 positions matching TRBD1. The germline V gene encodes CDR1 SGHDT and CDR2 YYEEEE. V gave up 4 bases and J gave up 3 bases; unmatched junction bases: 10. The CDR3 contains 16 residues. The CDR3 loop reads CASSLRTGTDNQPQHF. The DNA for the CDR3 is TGTGCCAGCAGCCTACGCACCGGGACAGACAATCAGCCCCAGCATTTT.

The genes are TRBV6-5 and TRBJ1-4; D gene unclear. The germline V gene encodes CDR1 MNHEY and CDR2 SVGAGI. CDR3 length: 13 residues. V gave up 5 bases and J gave up 6 bases, with 10 bases separating them. DNA of the CDR3: TGTGCCAGCAGTGATGTTGGTTATGAAAAACTGTTTTTT. Amino acids: CASSDVGYEKLFF.

This clonotype appeared many times. The V and J genes are TRBV27 and TRBJ2-2, with D perhaps TRBD2 (6 bases). With 5 bases removed from V and 3 bases from J, the gap between germline ends came to 10 bases. The CDR3 covers 14 residues. Germline V gene sequence: CDR1 MNHEY, CDR2 SMNVEV (reference sequence). The CDR3 reads CASSRLGHTGELFF. Written as DNA, the CDR3 is TGTGCCAGCAGTAGACTAGGCCACACCGGGGAGCTGTTTTTT.

This chain links TRBV3-1 with TRBJ2-1; a weak D match, TRBD1 (5 bases). CDR1 LGHDT and CDR2 YNNKEL come from the germline V gene (reference sequence). V shed 0 bases and J shed 15 bases, with 21 bases lying between them. The CDR3 runs to 15 residues. CDR3 DNA: TGTGCCAGCAGCCAAGATAAATGGTGGATGGGGCCCGGGTTCTTC. Amino acid sequence: CASSQDKWWMGPGFF.

The table lists this clonotype with a few counts. The chain recombines TRBV27 with TRBJ2-3; tentative D call: TRBD1 (6 bases). Trimming shortened V by 5 bases and J by 1 base, and 13 bases separated the two germline ends. Looked up from germline, CDR1 is MNHEY and CDR2 is SMNVEV (reference sequence). CDR3 length equals 15 residues. As DNA, the CDR3 is TGTGCCAGCAGTGTCCAGGGGTTGGGCACAGATACGCAGTATTTT. It encodes CASSVQGLGTDTQYF.

In its sample, this clonotype was seen a few times. The chain links TRBV30 to TRBJ2-2; D call uncertain. This CDR3 is built from 12 residues. Trimming removed 2 bases from V and 6 bases from J, with 7 bases in between. Per the germline V gene, CDR1 is GTSNPN and CDR2 is SVGIG (reference sequence). CDR3 in DNA: TGTGCCTGGAGTTTGGGATCCGGGGAGCTGTTTTTT. This codes for CAWSLGSGELFF.

This clonotype was picked up a small number of times. This chain uses TRBV19 with TRBJ2-1, with 10 bases that match TRBD2. CDR1 and CDR2 (germline): LNHDA, SQIVND (reference sequence). The CDR3 loop spans 15 amino acids. J was trimmed by 4 bases and V by 3 bases; bases with no gene match: 3. The CDR3 DNA sequence: TGTGCCAGTAGTATCACTAGCGGGGCTTACAATGAGCAGTTCTTC. Amino acid sequence: CASSITSGAYNEQFF.

A few counts support this clonotype. The chain is built from TRBV4-1 and TRBJ2-1; TRBD2 agrees at 11 bases. CDR1 is MGHRA, CDR2 YSYEKL, per germline. With 4 bases clipped from V and 5 bases from J, the junction kept 4 bases outside the gene matches. The CDR3 runs to 15 residues. The CDR3 region is CASSRGLAGHNEQFF. The CDR3 nucleotides read TGCGCCAGCAGCCGCGGACTAGCGGGTCACAATGAGCAGTTCTTC.

The V gene is TRBV4-1, the J gene TRBJ2-5; TRBD2 is a possible D gene (6 bases). V lost 7 bases and J 2 bases, leaving 17 bases between the germline ends. CDR1 and CDR2 (germline): MGHRA, YSYEKL. This CDR3 is 15 amino acids long. CDR3 region: CASTPTPGLQETQYF. CDR3 sequence (DNA): TGCGCCAGCACCCCTACCCCGGGACTTCAAGAGACCCAGTACTTC.

The chain's CDR3 is CASSQVTGGGYEQYF. CDR3 DNA sequence: TGCGCCAGCAGCCAAGTCACAGGCGGAGGGTACGAGCAGTACTTC. The chain recombines TRBV4-1 with TRBJ2-7; possible D gene TRBD2, 6 bases. This CDR3 spans 15 amino acids. V was clipped by 1 base and J by 4 bases, with 14 bases between them. Germline V gene data show CDR1 as MGHRA and CDR2 as YSYEKL.

This clonotype was seen a handful of times. This chain uses TRBV2 with TRBJ2-5, with TRBD2 matching over 11 bases. V was clipped by 5 bases and J by 5 bases; unmatched bases: 19. The CDR3 totals 19 residues. Germline V gene data show CDR1 as SNHLY and CDR2 as FYNNEI. CDR3 sequence (DNA): TGTGCCAGCAGTTATGACCAATCCGGGACTAGCGGATTTGAGGAGACCCAGTACTTC. Its protein is CASSYDQSGTSGFEETQYF.

Details on this clonotype: A much larger clonotype is one base distant, so this may be a read error. This chain uses TRBV4-2 with TRBJ2-2; D might be TRBD2 (6 bases). CDR1 LGHNA and CDR2 YNFKEQ come from the germline V gene. There are 16 residues in the CDR3. The DNA for the CDR3 is TGTGCCAGCAGCCAAGATACTAGCTTGAACACCGGGGCGCTGTTTTTT. It is translated as CASSQDTSLNTGALFF.